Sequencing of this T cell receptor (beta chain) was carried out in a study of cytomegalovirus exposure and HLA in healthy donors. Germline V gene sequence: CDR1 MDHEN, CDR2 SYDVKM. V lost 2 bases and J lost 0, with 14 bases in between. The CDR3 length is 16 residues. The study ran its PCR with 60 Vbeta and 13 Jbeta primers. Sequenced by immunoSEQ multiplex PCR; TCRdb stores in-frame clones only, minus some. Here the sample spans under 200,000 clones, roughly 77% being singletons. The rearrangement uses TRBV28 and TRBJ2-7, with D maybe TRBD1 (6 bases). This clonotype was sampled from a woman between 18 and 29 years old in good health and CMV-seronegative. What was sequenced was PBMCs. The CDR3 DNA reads TGTGCCAGCAGTTTACTCCGACAGGTCTACTCCTACGAGCAGTACTTC. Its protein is CASSLLRQVYSYEQYF.